This T cell receptor beta chain was captured in a study of blood T cell repertoires in COVID-19. Measured with immunoSEQ multiplex PCR; TCRdb has only the in-frame clones, and not every one. The table includes 330,000 or so clones, about 92% detected once. This CDR3 is built from 15 residues. Germline V gene lookup returns CDR1 SGHAT and CDR2 FQNNGV. After removal of 2 bases from V and 7 bases from J, the junction contained 8 bases not matched to a gene. The genes are TRBV11-2 and TRBJ2-5; 9 bases align to TRBD2. The source material was peripheral blood. The sequence derives from a woman aged 60-75 years with COVID-19, enrolled during active disease. CDR3 amino acids: CASSLRAGGLATQYF. The CDR3 nucleotides are TGTGCCAGCAGCTTAAGGGCGGGGGGGTTGGCGACCCAGTACTTC.